This T cell receptor (beta chain) derives from a study of cytomegalovirus exposure and HLA in healthy donors. Study-wide results and limits: Cytomegalovirus-associated TCR beta chains were listed, numbering 164.

Assay: immunoSEQ multiplex PCR; the TCRdb copy retains only in-frame clones and omits some. The repertoire consists of 130,000 or so clones, with 80% to 90% occurring once and the leading ten covering under 2%. V trimming: 1 base; J trimming: 3 bases; junction bases outside the gene matches: 0. The CDR3 length is 14 residues. Germline values: CDR1 MNHNS, CDR2 SASEGT. Donors were drawn from the roughly 130-subject validation cohort, separate from the approximately 680-subject first cohort. Comment on this clone: Its antigen remains unidentified.

The chain combines TRBV6-1 with TRBJ2-7; TRBD1 agrees at 10 bases. Source material: PBMCs. The TCR comes from a woman aged 18-29 years in good health and CMV-seronegative. The CDR3 loop reads CASSEGTGGYEQYF. The CDR3 DNA reads as TGTGCCAGCAGTGAAGGGACAGGGGGCTACGAGCAGTACTTC.